This T cell receptor beta chain was found in a study of vaccination and CD4 T cells after COVID-19. Study information: In culture, cells were exposed to overlapping spike peptides from SARS-CoV-2, HCoV-NL63, HCoV-OC43 and HCoV-229E.

Worth noting for this clonotype: Its antigen is undetermined.

The sample's treatment: roughly 10-day PBMC culture with coronavirus spike peptide pools or control peptides (ViraFEST assay). Before TCRs were sequenced, ViraFEST expanded antigen-specific T cells with peptide pools. Cultures got half-medium changes with IL-2 on days 3 and 7. The J segment lost 5 bases and the V segment lost 3 bases, leaving 4 bases of the junction unmatched. This CDR3 contains 14 residues. Germline assignment: CDR1 LNHDA and CDR2 SQIVND (reference sequence). Sequenced with the Oncomine TCR Beta short-read assay was DNA taken from cultured CD4+ T cells. TCRdb passed the PCR reads through MiXCR, listing each CDR3 protein once. This sample has about 14,000 distinct CDR3 sequences; 65% to 85% occur once, and the top ten carry approximately 9.9%.

The sequencing used CD4+ T cells from blood, cultured in vitro, collected after SARS-CoV-2 vaccination. V is TRBV19 and J is TRBJ1-5; 7 nucleotides agree with TRBD1. The origin of this receptor is a human donor who received a COVID-19 vaccine. CDR3 region: CASSMDRNDQPQHF. CDR3 nucleotides: TGTGCCAGTAGTATGGACAGGAACGATCAGCCCCAGCATTTT. Filled out from reference TRBV19 and TRBJ1-5, the complete variable domain reads DGGITQSPKYLFRKEGQNVTLSCEQNLNHDAMYWYRQDPGQGLRLIYYSQIVNDFQKGDIAEGYSVSREKKESFPLTVTSAQKNPTAFYLCASSMDRNDQPQHFGDGTRLSIL.